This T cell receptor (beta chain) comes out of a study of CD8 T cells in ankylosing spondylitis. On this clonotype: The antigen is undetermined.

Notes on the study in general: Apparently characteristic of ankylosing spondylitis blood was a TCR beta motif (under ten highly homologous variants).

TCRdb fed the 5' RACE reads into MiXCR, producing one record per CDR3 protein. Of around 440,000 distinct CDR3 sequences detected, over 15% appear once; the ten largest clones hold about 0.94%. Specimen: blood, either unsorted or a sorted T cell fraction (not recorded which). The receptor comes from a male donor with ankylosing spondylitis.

In DNA form, the CDR3 reads TGCGCCAGCAGCACCGGGACTAGCGGCTTCCAAGAGCAGTTCTTC. Translating gives CASSTGTSGFQEQFF. This sequence joins TRBV4-3 and TRBJ2-1, with 11 nucleotides matching TRBD2. Germline V gene data show CDR1 as LGHNA and CDR2 as YSLEER. V shed 5 bases, J shed 10 bases, and the junction held 10 bases outside the gene matches. The CDR3 has 15 amino acids.